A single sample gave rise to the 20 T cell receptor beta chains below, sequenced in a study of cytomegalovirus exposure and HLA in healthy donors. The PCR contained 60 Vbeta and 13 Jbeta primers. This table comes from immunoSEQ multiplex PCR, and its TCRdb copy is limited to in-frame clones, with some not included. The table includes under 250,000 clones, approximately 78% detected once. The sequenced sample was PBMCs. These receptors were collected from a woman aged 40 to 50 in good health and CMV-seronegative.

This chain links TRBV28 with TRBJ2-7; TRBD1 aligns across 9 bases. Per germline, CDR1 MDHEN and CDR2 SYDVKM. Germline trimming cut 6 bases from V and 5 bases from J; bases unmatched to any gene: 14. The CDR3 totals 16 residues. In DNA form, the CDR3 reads TGTGCCAGCAGATCCGGGGCACAGGGGGCGCGGGACGAGCAGTACTTC. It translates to CASRSGAQGARDEQYF.

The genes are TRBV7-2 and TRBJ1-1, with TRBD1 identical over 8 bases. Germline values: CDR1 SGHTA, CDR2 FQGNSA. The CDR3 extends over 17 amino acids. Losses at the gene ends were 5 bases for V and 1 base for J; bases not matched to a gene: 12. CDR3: CASSLVFPGQENTEAFF. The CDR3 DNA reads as TGTGCCAGCAGCCTGGTTTTTCCGGGACAGGAGAACACTGAAGCTTTCTTT.

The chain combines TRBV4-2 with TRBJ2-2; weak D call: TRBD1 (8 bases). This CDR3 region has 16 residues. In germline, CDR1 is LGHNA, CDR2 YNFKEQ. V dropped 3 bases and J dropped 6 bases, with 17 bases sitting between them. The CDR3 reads CASSQRLQGGAGELFF. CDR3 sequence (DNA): TGTGCCAGCAGCCAGAGATTACAGGGGGGGGCCGGGGAGCTGTTTTTT.

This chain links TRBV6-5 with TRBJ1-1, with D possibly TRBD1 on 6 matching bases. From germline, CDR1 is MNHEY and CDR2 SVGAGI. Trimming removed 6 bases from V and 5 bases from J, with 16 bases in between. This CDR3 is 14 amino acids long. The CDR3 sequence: CASRPRGGITEAFF. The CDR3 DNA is TGTGCCAGCAGACCCCGGGGGGGCATAACTGAAGCTTTCTTT.

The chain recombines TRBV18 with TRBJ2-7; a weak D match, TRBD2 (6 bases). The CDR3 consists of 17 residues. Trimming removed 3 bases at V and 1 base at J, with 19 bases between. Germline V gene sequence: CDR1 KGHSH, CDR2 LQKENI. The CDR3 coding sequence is TGTGCCAGCTCACCTGAGTACGGGGTTAGCGGATCCTACGAGCAGTACTTC. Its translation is CASSPEYGVSGSYEQYF.

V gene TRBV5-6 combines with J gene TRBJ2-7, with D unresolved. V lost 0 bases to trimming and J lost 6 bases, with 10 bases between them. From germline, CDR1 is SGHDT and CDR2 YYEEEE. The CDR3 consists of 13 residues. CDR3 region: CASSLAGYSEQYF. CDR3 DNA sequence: TGTGCCAGCAGCTTGGCCGGGTATTCCGAGCAGTACTTC.

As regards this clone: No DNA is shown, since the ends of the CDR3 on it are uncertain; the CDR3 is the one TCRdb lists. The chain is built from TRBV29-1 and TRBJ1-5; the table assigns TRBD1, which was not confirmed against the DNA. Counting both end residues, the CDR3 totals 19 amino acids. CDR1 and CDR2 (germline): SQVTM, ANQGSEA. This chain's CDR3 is CSVGYHCHPRGQVNQPQHF.

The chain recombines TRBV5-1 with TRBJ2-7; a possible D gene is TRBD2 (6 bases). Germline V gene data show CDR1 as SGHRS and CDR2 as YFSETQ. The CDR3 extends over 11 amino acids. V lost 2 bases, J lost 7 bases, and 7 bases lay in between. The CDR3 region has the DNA TGCGCCAGCAGCTTCGGACTAGAGCAGTACTTC. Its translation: CASSFGLEQYF.

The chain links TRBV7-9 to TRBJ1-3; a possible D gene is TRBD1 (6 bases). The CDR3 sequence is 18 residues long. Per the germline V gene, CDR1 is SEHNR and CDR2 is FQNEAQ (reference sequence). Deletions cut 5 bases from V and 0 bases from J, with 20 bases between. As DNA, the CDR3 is TGTGCCAGCAGCCCAACGGTGCAGGGGATTTCCTCTGGAAACACCATATATTTT. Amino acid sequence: CASSPTVQGISSGNTIYF.

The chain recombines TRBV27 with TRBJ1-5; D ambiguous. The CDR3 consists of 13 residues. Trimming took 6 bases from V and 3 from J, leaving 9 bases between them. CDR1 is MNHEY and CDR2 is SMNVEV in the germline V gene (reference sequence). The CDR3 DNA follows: TGTGCCAGCAGGACAAGCCTCAATCAGCCCCAGCATTTT. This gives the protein CASRTSLNQPQHF.

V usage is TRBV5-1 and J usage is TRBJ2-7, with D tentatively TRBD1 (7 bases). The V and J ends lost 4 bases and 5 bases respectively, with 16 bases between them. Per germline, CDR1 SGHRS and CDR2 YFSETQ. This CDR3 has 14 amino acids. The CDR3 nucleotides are TGCGCCAGCAGCACGGACGGCAGGGGGGACGAGCAGTACTTC. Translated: CASSTDGRGDEQYF.

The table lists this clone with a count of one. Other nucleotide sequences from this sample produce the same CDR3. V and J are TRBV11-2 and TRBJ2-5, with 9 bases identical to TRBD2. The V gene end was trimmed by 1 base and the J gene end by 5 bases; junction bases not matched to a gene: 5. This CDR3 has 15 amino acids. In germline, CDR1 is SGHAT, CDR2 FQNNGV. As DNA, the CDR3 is TGTGCCAGCAGCTTAGTAGGACTAGCGTGGGAGACCCAGTACTTC. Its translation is CASSLVGLAWETQYF.

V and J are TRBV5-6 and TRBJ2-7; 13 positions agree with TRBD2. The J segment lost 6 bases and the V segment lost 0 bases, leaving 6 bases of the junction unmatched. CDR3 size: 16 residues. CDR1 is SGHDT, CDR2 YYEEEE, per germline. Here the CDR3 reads CASSLAGLAGIGEQYF. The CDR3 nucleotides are TGTGCCAGCAGCTTGGCGGGACTAGCGGGGATCGGCGAGCAGTACTTC. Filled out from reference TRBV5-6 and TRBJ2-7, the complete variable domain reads DAGVTQSPTHLIKTRGQQVTLRCSPKSGHDTVSWYQQALGQGPQFIFQYYEEEERQRGNFPDRFSGHQFPNYSSELNVNALLLGDSALYLCASSLAGLAGIGEQYFGPGTRLTVT.

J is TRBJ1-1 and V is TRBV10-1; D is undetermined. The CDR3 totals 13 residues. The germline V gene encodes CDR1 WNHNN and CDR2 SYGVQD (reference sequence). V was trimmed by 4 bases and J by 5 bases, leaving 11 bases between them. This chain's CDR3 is CASSGNSGTEAFF. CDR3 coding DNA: TGCGCCAGCAGTGGGAACTCGGGGACTGAAGCTTTCTTT.

DNA for the CDR3: TGTGCCTGGAGTGTGGGGGCGAGAAACACCATATATTTT. Translating it yields CAWSVGARNTIYF. V usage is TRBV30 and J usage is TRBJ1-3; a weak D match, TRBD1 (6 bases). V lost 0 bases to trimming and J lost 5 bases, with 8 bases between them. This CDR3 has 13 residues. The germline gives CDR1 GTSNPN, CDR2 SVGIG (reference sequence).

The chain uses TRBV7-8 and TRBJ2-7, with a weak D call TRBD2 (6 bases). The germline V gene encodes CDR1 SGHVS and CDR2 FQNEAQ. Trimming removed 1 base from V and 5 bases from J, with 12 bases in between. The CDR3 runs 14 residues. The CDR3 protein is CASSLGRERDEQYF. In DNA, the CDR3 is TGTGCCAGCAGCTTAGGACGGGAGCGGGACGAGCAGTACTTC.

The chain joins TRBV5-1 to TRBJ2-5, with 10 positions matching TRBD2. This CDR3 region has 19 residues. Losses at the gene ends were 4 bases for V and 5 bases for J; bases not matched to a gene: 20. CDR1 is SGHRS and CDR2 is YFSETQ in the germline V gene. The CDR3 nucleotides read TGCGCCAGCAGCCCTCACGGGGCTAGCGGGAGTAGGGGGACGGAGACCCAGTACTTC. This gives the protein CASSPHGASGSRGTETQYF.

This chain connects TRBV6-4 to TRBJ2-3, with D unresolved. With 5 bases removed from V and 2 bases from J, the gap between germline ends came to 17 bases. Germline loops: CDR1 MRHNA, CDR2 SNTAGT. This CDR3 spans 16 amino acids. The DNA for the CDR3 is TGTGCCAGCAGTCCAACATCTAGAGGAACCACAGATACGCAGTATTTT. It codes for CASSPTSRGTTDTQYF.

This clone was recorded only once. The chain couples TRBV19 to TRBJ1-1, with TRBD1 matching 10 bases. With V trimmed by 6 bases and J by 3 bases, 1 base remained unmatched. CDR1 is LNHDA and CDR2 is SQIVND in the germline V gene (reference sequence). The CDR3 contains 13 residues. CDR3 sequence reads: CASRGQGDTEAFF. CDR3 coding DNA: TGTGCCAGTAGAGGACAGGGGGACACTGAAGCTTTCTTT.

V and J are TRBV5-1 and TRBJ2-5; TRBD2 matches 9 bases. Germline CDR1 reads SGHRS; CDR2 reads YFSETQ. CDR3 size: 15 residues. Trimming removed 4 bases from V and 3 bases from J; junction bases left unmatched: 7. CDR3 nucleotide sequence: TGCGCCAGCAGCCTGGTATCTAGCGGGGAAGAGACCCAGTACTTC. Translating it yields CASSLVSSGEETQYF.